This TCR beta chain emerged from a study of T cells after yellow fever vaccination (dated by TCRdb to 2018 to 2020). Background on the whole study: The SMART-Seq v4 Ultra Low Input RNA kit was used to prepare libraries from fractions with low cell numbers. Blood was drawn at multiple timepoints before and after primary and secondary immunization, with bulk PBMC replicates and cell subsets isolated. Two healthy male donors, one aged 18 to 30 and one aged 30 to 39 years, were included in the cohort. Bulk TCR alpha and beta repertoires were sequenced longitudinally to track T-cell clones before and after primary and booster YFV17D yellow fever vaccination. Overall results and qualifications from the work: A small fraction of clonotypes appeared in both the CD4 and CD8 compartments, likely as a result of convergent recombination. The study included only a couple of donors, which limits how far the findings can be generalized. Most clones expanded after primary vaccination (around 96% of CD4 and approximately 90% of CD8) were re-detected after the booster, suggesting that broad memory maintenance occurred. The secondary T-cell response was weaker than the primary response but faster, peaking on day 5 instead of day 15. Computational filtering was needed because FACS-sorted repertoires could contain abundant contaminating clonotypes from the bulk population.

Synthesis of TCR cDNA relied on 5'RACE template switching, a step that introduced a universal primer site along with unique molecular identifiers. Priming for cDNA synthesis came from both the TCR alpha and TCR beta constant segments. Libraries were amplified in two PCR steps, with sample barcodes and sequencing adapters added in the second step. Libraries were sequenced on Illumina HiSeq 2500 (2x100 bp) or NovaSeq (2x150 bp). On the study's bioinformatics: MIGEC was used to demultiplex reads and collapse the reads into UMI consensus sequences, and MiXCR was used for V(D)J alignment. Clonotypes responding to the vaccine were identified with edgeR on replicate PBMC samples, with the criteria of FDR below 0.01 and a log2 fold change above 5 up to day 15. Each bulk clonotype received a CD4 or CD8 identity based on whether the sequenced CD4 or CD8 repertoire contained that clonotype at higher abundance. The public sequencing data were trimmed at Q25 with fastp and processed into clonotypes with MiXCR by TCRdb, which kept only in-frame beta chains. Rows with one shared CDR3 protein collapse into an entry with the most common genes and DNA. TCRdb's processing, not the authors' own work, is the source of the V and J calls. The table for this sample lists some 250,000 distinct CDR3 sequences; 6.5% to 8.5% of them were counted only once. Clones ranked in the top ten supply more than 0.8% of the sample.

There are 15 amino acids in the CDR3, from cysteine to phenylalanine inclusive. Left in the record is the CDR3 DNA by itself, 45 bases read in frame from the first base. CDR1 and CDR2, per the germline V gene, are SGHTA and FQGNSA. Deletion took 5 bases off V and 4 bases off J, with a span of 15 bases between the germline ends. Explained via the paper, the treatment or condition label denotes: live attenuated yellow fever vaccine strain. PBMCs were isolated from peripheral blood using a standard Ficoll-Paque protocol. CD4 and CD8 T-cell fractions were isolated with Dynabeads CD4 and CD8 positive selection kits. TriZol was used to extract RNA from bulk PBMCs, CD4 and CD8 fractions, and dextramer-positive and dextramer-negative fractions. This clonotype was detected many times. Its antigen target is currently unknown. One base away there is no much larger clone; base qualities are not given.

Material: CD4+ T cells sorted from PBMCs, obtained 15 days after the yellow fever booster vaccination. The V gene is TRBV7-2 and the J gene is TRBJ1-3; the D gene is perhaps TRBD1, on 6 matching bases. The sequence came from a man aged 25 to 40 who received the YFV17D yellow fever vaccine. The DNA sequence is given as TGTGCCAGCAGCGGCAAACAGGGATCGGGAAACACCATATATTTT. This is translated as CASSGKQGSGNTIYF.